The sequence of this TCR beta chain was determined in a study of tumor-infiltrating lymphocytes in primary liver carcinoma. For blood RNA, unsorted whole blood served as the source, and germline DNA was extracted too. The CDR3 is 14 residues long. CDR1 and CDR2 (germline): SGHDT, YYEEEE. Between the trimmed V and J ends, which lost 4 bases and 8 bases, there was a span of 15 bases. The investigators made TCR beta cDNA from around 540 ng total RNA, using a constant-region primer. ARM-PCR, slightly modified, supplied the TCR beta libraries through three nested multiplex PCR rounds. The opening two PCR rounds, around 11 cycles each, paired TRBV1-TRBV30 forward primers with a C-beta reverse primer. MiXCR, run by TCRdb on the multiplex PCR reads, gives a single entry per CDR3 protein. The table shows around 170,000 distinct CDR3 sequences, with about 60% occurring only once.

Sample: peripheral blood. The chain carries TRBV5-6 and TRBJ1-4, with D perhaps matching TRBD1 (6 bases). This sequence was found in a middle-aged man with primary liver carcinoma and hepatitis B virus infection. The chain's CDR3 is CASSPGQIREKLFF. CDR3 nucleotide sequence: TGTGCCAGCAGCCCCGGACAGATAAGGGAAAAACTGTTTTTT.